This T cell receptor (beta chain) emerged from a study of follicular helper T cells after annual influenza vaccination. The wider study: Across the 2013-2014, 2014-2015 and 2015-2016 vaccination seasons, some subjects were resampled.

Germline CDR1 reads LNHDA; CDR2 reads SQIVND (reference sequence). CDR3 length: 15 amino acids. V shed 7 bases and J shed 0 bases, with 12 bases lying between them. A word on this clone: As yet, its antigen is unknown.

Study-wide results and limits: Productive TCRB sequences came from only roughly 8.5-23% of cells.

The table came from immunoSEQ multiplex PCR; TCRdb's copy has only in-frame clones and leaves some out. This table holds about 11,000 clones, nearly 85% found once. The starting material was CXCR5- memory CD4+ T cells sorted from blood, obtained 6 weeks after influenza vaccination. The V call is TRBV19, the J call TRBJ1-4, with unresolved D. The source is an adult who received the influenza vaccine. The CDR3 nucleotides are TGTGCCAGTACCGCATCGGTTGCAACTAATGAAAAACTGTTTTTT. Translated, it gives CASTASVATNEKLFF.